The 23 T cell receptor beta chains reported below all come from one sample, sequenced in a study of cytomegalovirus exposure and HLA in healthy donors. Profiled with immunoSEQ multiplex PCR; TCRdb holds only in-frame clones, not every one. The sample has over 200,000 clones, just over 85% seen once. Sequenced input: PBMCs. The origin of the receptors is a young woman in good health and CMV-seronegative.

This chain joins TRBV2 and TRBJ2-5; TRBD2 matches 13 bases. V lost 6 bases and J lost 5; bases outside the gene matches: 9. The CDR3 spans 16 residues. The V gene's germline CDR1 is SNHLY and CDR2 FYNNEI. CDR3 residues: CASRGRLAGGSETQYF. The CDR3 nucleotides read TGTGCCAGCAGGGGTAGACTAGCGGGAGGTAGCGAGACCCAGTACTTC.

The genes are TRBV11-2 and TRBJ2-5; TRBD2 is a possible D gene (5 bases). Germline V lookup: CDR1 SGHAT, CDR2 FQNNGV. V lost 4 bases and J 4 bases, leaving 16 bases between the germline ends. The CDR3 has 15 residues. The CDR3: CASSYRRREGETQYF. In DNA, the CDR3 is TGTGCCAGCAGCTACCGGAGGCGTGAGGGAGAGACCCAGTACTTC.

The V and J genes are TRBV7-9 and TRBJ2-5; possible D gene TRBD1, 5 bases. In germline, CDR1 is SEHNR, CDR2 FQNEAQ (reference sequence). Trimming left V 2 bases short and J 2 bases short, with 6 bases between. This CDR3 is built from 13 residues. The CDR3 region is CASSLRQQETQYF. The DNA of the CDR3 is TGTGCCAGCAGCTTAAGACAGCAAGAGACCCAGTACTTC.

The chain carries TRBV7-3 and TRBJ2-7; 16 bases map to TRBD2. The V segment lost 0 bases and the J segment 4 bases; nucleotides outside the gene matches: 9. This CDR3 comprises 19 residues. Germline values: CDR1 SGHTA, CDR2 FQGTGA. The CDR3 nucleotides are TGTGCCAGCAGCTTAACTGCGGGACTAGCGGGAGGGCTCCCTTACGAGCAGTACTTC. This codes for CASSLTAGLAGGLPYEQYF.

This clone occurred once. The chain combines TRBV30 with TRBJ2-7; maybe TRBD2 (6 bases). In germline, CDR1 is GTSNPN, CDR2 SVGIG (reference sequence). V lost 4 bases, J lost 5 bases, and 15 bases lay in between. This CDR3 region has 13 residues. The CDR3 protein is CAWNDSWGDEQYF. As DNA, the CDR3 is TGTGCCTGGAACGACAGCTGGGGGGACGAGCAGTACTTC.

In DNA, the CDR3 is TGTGCCAGCAGCATAGATTCTGGAAACACCATATATTTT. The encoded protein is CASSIDSGNTIYF. V usage is TRBV6-6 and J usage is TRBJ1-3, with D unclear. V was pared by 6 bases and J by 1 base, with 7 bases between. CDR1 and CDR2 from the germline V gene are MNHNY and SVGAGI (reference sequence). The CDR3 extends over 13 amino acids.

The chain links TRBV27 to TRBJ2-7; 7 bases are shared with TRBD1. CDR1 and CDR2 from the germline V gene are MNHEY and SMNVEV (reference sequence). The ends lost 6 bases at V and 2 bases at J; junction bases unmatched: 10. CDR3 length: 15 residues. The CDR3: CASRPYRDRTYEQYF. Here the CDR3 DNA reads TGTGCCAGCAGACCTTACCGGGACAGAACCTACGAGCAGTACTTC.

In DNA, the CDR3 is TGTGCCAGCAGCCAAGGTGTAGGACAGGGAGCCACCGGGGAGCTGTTTTTT. Protein: CASSQGVGQGATGELFF. The chain links TRBV4-2 to TRBJ2-2; 8 nucleotides agree with TRBD1. With 1 base clipped from V and 4 bases from J, the junction kept 8 bases outside the gene matches. The V gene's germline CDR1 is LGHNA and CDR2 YNFKEQ. The CDR3 covers 17 residues.

This rearrangement joins TRBV15 to TRBJ1-4; 10 bases agree with TRBD1. This CDR3 is 17 amino acids long. The V gene's germline CDR1 is LNHNV and CDR2 YYDKDF (reference sequence). Trimming removed 5 bases from V and 6 bases from J; junction bases left unmatched: 12. The CDR3 nucleotides are TGTGCCACCAGCCCCAAGACCCCCGGGACAGGGGATGAAAAACTGTTTTTT. This codes for CATSPKTPGTGDEKLFF.

V and J are TRBV10-2 and TRBJ1-1; D unclear. Trimming pared 2 bases from V and 4 bases from J, leaving 8 bases between. The CDR3 is 13 residues long. The germline CDR1 and CDR2 sequences are WSHSY and SAAADI. The CDR3 sequence is CASSEKEATEAFF. In DNA, the CDR3 is TGCGCCAGCAGTGAGAAGGAGGCCACTGAAGCTTTCTTT.

The chain recombines TRBV9 with TRBJ2-5; maybe TRBD2 (5 bases). This CDR3 is 13 amino acids long. CDR1 SGDLS and CDR2 YYNGEE come from the germline V gene. Trimming shortened V by 0 bases and J by 5 bases, and 8 bases separated the two germline ends. CDR3 sequence reads: CASSVEPGETQYF. CDR3 nucleotide sequence: TGTGCCAGCAGCGTAGAACCGGGGGAGACCCAGTACTTC.

The chain combines TRBV4-2 with TRBJ1-1; possible D gene TRBD1, 6 bases. The CDR3 contains 12 residues. Trimming removed 1 base from V and 11 bases from J, with 11 bases in between. CDR1 is LGHNA, CDR2 YNFKEQ, per germline. CDR3 sequence reads: CASSQGGLMAFF. The CDR3 region has the DNA TGTGCCAGCAGCCAAGGGGGGCTTATGGCTTTCTTT.

The rearrangement uses TRBV27 and TRBJ1-1, with 10 bases aligning to TRBD1. Germline lookup yields CDR1 MNHEY and CDR2 SMNVEV (reference sequence). The CDR3 extends over 16 amino acids. J gave up 3 bases and V 5 bases, and 9 bases lay outside the gene matches. CDR3 loop: CASSPDRGVSDTEAFF. CDR3 nucleotide sequence: TGTGCCAGCAGTCCGGACAGGGGGGTGTCGGACACTGAAGCTTTCTTT.

V and J are TRBV7-8 and TRBJ1-3; D call uncertain. Germline CDR1 is SGHVS and CDR2 is FQNEAQ. This CDR3 is 16 amino acids long. Trimming shortened V by 5 bases and J by 0 bases, and 14 bases separated the two germline ends. CDR3 sequence (DNA): TGTGCCAGCAGCCCCGGGCAGGACTCCTCTGGAAACACCATATATTTT. This translates into CASSPGQDSSGNTIYF.

The J gene is TRBJ1-5, the V gene TRBV2; no definite D call. There are 16 residues in the CDR3. Germline lookup yields CDR1 SNHLY and CDR2 FYNNEI. Trimming cost V 4 bases and J 0 bases, with 13 bases left between them. The chain's CDR3 is CASSGDAGASNQPQHF. The CDR3, as DNA: TGTGCCAGCAGTGGAGATGCCGGTGCTAGCAATCAGCCCCAGCATTTT. The entire variable domain, with the rest obtained from reference TRBV2 and TRBJ1-5, is as follows: EPEVTQTPSHQVTQMGQEVILRCVPISNHLYFYWYRQILGQKVEFLVSFYNNEISEKSEIFDDQFSVERPDGSNFTLKIRSTKLEDSAMYFCASSGDAGASNQPQHFGDGTRLSIL.

This clone was recorded only once. The chain is built from TRBV7-3 and TRBJ2-1; TRBD1 might be the D (5 bases). V was cut by 4 bases and J by 5 bases, with 15 bases left in between. Germline CDR1 reads SGHTA; CDR2 reads FQGTGA. The CDR3 has 15 residues. The CDR3 reads CASSSNLGEDNEQFF. DNA for the CDR3: TGTGCCAGCAGCTCGAACCTAGGGGAAGACAATGAGCAGTTCTTC.

CDR3 nucleotide sequence: TGTGCCAGCAGCGGCGGACTCCTGAGCTCTGGAAACACCATATATTTT. Translated: CASSGGLLSSGNTIYF. This rearrangement joins TRBV5-6 to TRBJ1-3; D is unclear. V lost 4 bases and J lost 0, with 14 bases in between. The CDR3 has 16 residues. Germline V gene data show CDR1 as SGHDT and CDR2 as YYEEEE.

The gene calls are TRBV10-3 and TRBJ2-7; TRBD1 matches at 8 bases. CDR3 length equals 14 residues. V was clipped by 1 base and J by 1 base; unmatched bases: 0. Germline V gives CDR1 ENHRY, CDR2 SYGVKD. The CDR3, as DNA: TGTGCCATCAGTGAGTGGGACAGGTCCTACGAGCAGTACTTC. It yields the protein CAISEWDRSYEQYF.

This clone came up once. J is TRBJ1-1 and V is TRBV20-1; unclear D gene. CDR3 size: 10 residues. From germline, CDR1 is DFQATT and CDR2 SNEGSKA (reference sequence). Trimming cost V 4 bases and J 4 bases, with 4 bases left between them. The CDR3 region is CSATTTEAFF. For the CDR3, the DNA is TGCAGTGCTACTACCACTGAAGCTTTCTTT.

This chain uses TRBV7-9 with TRBJ1-2; D gene uncertain. Trimming cost V 1 base and J 3 bases, with 12 bases left between them. The CDR3 is 15 amino acids. Germline values: CDR1 SEHNR, CDR2 FQNEAQ (reference sequence). The CDR3 region is CASSLGAGPDYGYTF. The CDR3 coding sequence is TGTGCCAGCAGCTTAGGAGCAGGCCCGGACTATGGCTACACCTTC.

V and J are TRBV23-1 and TRBJ2-1; perhaps TRBD1 as D (6 bases). TRBV23-1 is flagged as an ORF with uncertain function. The V end lost 7 bases, the J end lost 4 bases, and 17 bases lay between the germline ends. The CDR3 sequence is 15 residues long. CDR3 in amino acids: CASTPINDRYNEQFF. CDR3 DNA sequence: TGCGCCAGCACCCCTATTAATGACAGGTACAATGAGCAGTTCTTC.

V is TRBV27 and J is TRBJ2-2; 10 bases agree with TRBD1. The CDR3 sequence is 19 residues long. V dropped 2 bases and J dropped 0; count of bases not matched to a gene: 9. Per germline, CDR1 MNHEY and CDR2 SMNVEV (reference sequence). The CDR3 loop reads CASSLSFRGQGSNTGELFF. DNA for the CDR3: TGTGCCAGCAGTTTAAGTTTTAGGGGACAGGGGTCGAACACCGGGGAGCTGTTTTTT.

The rearrangement joins TRBV7-2 to TRBJ2-3; D perhaps matches TRBD2 (6 bases). Trimming removed 1 base at V and 1 base at J, with 18 bases between. The CDR3 consists of 18 residues. Germline-derived CDR1 and CDR2 are SGHTA and FQGNSA. The CDR3 sequence: CASSLGASALPCTDTQYF. The DNA of the CDR3 is TGTGCCAGCAGCTTAGGGGCTAGCGCCCTTCCTTGCACAGATACGCAGTATTTT.